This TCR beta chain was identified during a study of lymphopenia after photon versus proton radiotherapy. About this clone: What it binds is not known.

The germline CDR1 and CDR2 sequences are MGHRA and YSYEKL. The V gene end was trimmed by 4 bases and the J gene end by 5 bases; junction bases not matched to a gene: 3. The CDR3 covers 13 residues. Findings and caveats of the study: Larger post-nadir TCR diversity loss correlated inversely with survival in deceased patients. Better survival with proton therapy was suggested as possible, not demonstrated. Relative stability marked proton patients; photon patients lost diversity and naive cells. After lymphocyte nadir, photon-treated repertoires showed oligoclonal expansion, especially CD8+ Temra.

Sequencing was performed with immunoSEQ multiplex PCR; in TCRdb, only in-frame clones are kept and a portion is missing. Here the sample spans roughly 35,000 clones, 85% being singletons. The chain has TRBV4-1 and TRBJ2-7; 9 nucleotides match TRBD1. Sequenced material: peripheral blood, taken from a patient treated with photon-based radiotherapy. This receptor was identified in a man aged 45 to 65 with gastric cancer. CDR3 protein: CASSRWTGDEQYF. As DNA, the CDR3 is TGCGCCAGCAGCCGGTGGACAGGGGACGAGCAGTACTTC.